This T cell receptor beta chain was identified in a study of cytomegalovirus exposure and HLA in healthy donors. Libraries were prepared by immunoSEQ multiplex PCR; TCRdb keeps only in-frame clonotypes and omits some of them. In the table there are about 260,000 clones, 90% of which are singletons. With respect to this clone: Its target is not known.

The study drew the donors from its roughly 110-subject validation cohort, separate from the roughly 710-subject first cohort. Points from the study as a whole: Most TCR sequences were rare, but some public TCRs occurred in many donors. In vitro experiments confirmed that three CMV-associated chains were specific for CMV antigens. According to the study, 160 or so TCR beta chains were cytomegalovirus-associated.

The sequenced material came from PBMCs. The receptor was derived from a woman aged 25 to 45 in good health and CMV-seronegative.

CDR3 in amino acids: CAISDTGYEQYF. Written as DNA, the CDR3 is TGTGCCATCAGTGACACAGGCTACGAGCAGTACTTC. The chain has TRBV10-3 and TRBJ2-7, with a weak D call TRBD1 (5 bases). Germline CDR1 is ENHRY and CDR2 is SYGVKD. Trimming shortened V by 3 bases and J by 3 bases, and 6 bases separated the two germline ends. The CDR3 runs to 12 residues.